The text below deals with one T cell receptor (beta chain). This entry is derived from a study of blood T cell repertoires in COVID-19. Turning to the study itself: T cells, B-cell-depleted T cells, or PBMCs supplied cDNA or gDNA.

CDR1 and CDR2 (germline): DFQATT, SNEGSKA (reference sequence). CDR3 length equals 11 residues. Trimming pared 5 bases from V and 4 bases from J, leaving 6 bases between. Profiled with immunoSEQ multiplex PCR; TCRdb holds only in-frame clones, not every one. The profile shows 140,000 or so clones, 75% to 90% of them singletons. The TCR was taken from a human donor in a cohort sampled during active COVID-19. Sequenced material: peripheral blood. V usage is TRBV20-1 and J usage is TRBJ2-1, with D hard to call. CDR3 DNA sequence: TGCAGTGCTCCAAAATACAATGAGCAGTTCTTC. Protein product: CSAPKYNEQFF.